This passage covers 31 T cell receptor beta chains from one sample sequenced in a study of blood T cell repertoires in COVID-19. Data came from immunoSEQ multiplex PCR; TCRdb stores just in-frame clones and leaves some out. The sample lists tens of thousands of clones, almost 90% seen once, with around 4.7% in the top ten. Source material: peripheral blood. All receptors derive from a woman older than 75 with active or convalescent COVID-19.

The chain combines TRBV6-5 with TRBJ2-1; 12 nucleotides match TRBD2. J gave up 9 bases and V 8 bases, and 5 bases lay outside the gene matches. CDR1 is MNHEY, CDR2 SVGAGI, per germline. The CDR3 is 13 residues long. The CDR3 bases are TGTGCCAGCCGACTAGCGGGAGTCCCTGAGCAGTTCTTC. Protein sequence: CASRLAGVPEQFF.

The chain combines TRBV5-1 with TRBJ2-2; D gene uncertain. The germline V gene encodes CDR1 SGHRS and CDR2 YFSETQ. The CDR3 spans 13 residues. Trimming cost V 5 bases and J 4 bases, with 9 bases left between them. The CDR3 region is CASSVSSTGELFF. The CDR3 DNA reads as TGCGCCAGCAGTGTGAGTAGCACCGGGGAGCTGTTTTTT.

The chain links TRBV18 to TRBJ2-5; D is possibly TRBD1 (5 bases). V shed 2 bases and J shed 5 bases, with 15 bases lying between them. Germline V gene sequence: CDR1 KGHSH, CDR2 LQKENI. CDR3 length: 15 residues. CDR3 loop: CASSPNTGSVETQYF. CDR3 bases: TGTGCCAGCTCACCAAACACAGGATCCGTGGAGACCCAGTACTTC.

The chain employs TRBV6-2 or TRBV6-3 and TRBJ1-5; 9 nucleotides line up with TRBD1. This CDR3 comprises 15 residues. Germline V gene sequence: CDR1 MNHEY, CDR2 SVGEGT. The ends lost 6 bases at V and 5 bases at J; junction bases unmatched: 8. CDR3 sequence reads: CASSPGDREDQPQHF. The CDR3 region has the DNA TGTGCCAGCAGCCCCGGGGACAGGGAGGATCAGCCCCAGCATTTT.

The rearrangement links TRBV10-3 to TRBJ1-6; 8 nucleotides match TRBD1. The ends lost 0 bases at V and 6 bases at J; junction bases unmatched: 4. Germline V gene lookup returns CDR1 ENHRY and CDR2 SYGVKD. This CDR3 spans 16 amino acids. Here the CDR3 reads CAISESSRGRNSPLHF. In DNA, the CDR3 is TGTGCCATCAGTGAGTCTTCCAGGGGGCGTAATTCACCCCTCCACTTT.

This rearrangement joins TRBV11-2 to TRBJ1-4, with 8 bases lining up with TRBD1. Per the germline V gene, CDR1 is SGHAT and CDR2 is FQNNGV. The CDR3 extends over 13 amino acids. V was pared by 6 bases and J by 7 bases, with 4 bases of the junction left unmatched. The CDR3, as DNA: TGTGCCAGCAGACAGGGGGTTGGTGAAAAACTGTTTTTT. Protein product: CASRQGVGEKLFF.

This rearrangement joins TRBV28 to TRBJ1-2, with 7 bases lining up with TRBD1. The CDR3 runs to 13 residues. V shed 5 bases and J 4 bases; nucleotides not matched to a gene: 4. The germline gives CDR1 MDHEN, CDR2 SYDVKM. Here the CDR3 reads CASSPRDSYGYTF. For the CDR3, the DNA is TGTGCCAGCAGTCCACGGGACAGCTATGGCTACACCTTC.

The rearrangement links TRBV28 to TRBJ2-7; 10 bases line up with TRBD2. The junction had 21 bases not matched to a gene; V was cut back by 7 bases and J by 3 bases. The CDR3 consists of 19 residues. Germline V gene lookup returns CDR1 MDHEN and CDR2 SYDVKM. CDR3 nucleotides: TGTGCCAGCACCCTCGGGGGTAGCGGGAGGACCTACCAAGACTACGAGCAGTACTTC. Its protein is CASTLGGSGRTYQDYEQYF.

In DNA form, the CDR3 reads TGTGCCAGCTTAGGCCAGGATATCGACGAGCAGTACTTC. It yields the protein CASLGQDIDEQYF. This rearrangement joins TRBV6-5 to TRBJ2-7, with D unresolved. Germline CDR1 and CDR2: MNHEY and SVGAGI. The CDR3 extends over 13 amino acids. Trimming shortened V by 8 bases and J by 5 bases, and 16 bases separated the two germline ends.

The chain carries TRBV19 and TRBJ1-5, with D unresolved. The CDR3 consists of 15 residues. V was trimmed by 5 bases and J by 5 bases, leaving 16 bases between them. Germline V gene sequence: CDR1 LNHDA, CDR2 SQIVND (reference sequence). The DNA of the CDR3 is TGTGCCAGTAGTGGCGGTGGATACGGGGATCAGCCCCAGCATTTT. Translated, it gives CASSGGGYGDQPQHF.

CDR3 loop: CASSAKTGPLNTEAFF. The CDR3, as DNA: TGTGCCAGCAGTGCAAAAACAGGGCCCCTGAACACTGAAGCTTTCTTT. The rearrangement links TRBV25-1 to TRBJ1-1, with D possibly being TRBD1 (6 bases). Germline CDR1 reads MGHDK; CDR2 reads SYGVNS. V lost 4 bases to trimming and J lost 0 bases, with 15 bases between them. The CDR3 length is 16 residues.

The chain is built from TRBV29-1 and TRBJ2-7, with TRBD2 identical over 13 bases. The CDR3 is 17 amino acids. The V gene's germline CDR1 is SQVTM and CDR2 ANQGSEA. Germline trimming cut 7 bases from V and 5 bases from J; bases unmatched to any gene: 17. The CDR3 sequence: CSAPVLAGGPGSHEQYF. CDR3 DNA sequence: TGCAGCGCCCCTGTACTAGCGGGAGGGCCGGGTAGCCACGAGCAGTACTTC.

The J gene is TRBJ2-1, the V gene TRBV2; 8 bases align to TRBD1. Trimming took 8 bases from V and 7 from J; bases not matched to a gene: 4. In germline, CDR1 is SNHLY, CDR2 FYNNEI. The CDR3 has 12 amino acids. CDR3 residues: CASGGTGNEQFF. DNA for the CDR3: TGTGCCAGCGGGGGGACAGGTAATGAGCAGTTCTTC. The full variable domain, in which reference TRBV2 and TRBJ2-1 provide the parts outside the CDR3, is EPEVTQTPSHQVTQMGQEVILRCVPISNHLYFYWYRQILGQKVEFLVSFYNNEISEKSEIFDDQFSVERPDGSNFTLKIRSTKLEDSAMYFCASGGTGNEQFFGPGTRLTVL.

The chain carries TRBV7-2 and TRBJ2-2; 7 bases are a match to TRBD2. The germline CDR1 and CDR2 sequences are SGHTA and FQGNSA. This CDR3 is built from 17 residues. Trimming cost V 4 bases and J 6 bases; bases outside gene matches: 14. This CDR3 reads CASSSLRYGRGAGELFF. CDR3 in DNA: TGTGCCAGCAGCTCATTAAGGTATGGACGGGGGGCCGGGGAGCTGTTTTTT.

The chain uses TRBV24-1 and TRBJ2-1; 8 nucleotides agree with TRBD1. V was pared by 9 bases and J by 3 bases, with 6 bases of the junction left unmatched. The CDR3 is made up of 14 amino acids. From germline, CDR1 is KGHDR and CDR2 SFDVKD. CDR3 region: CATAGQDFYNEQFF. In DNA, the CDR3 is TGTGCCACCGCGGGACAGGACTTCTACAATGAGCAGTTCTTC.

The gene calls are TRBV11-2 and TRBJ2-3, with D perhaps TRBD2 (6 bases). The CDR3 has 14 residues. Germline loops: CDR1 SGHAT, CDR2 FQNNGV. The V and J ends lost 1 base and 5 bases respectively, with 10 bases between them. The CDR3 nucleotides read TGTGCCAGCAGCTTAGCGGGAGTTCAAGATACGCAGTATTTT. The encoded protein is CASSLAGVQDTQYF. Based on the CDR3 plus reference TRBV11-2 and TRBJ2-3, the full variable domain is EAGVAQSPRYKIIEKRQSVAFWCNPISGHATLYWYQQILGQGPKLLIQFQNNGVVDDSQLPKDRFSAERLKGVDSTLKIQPAKLEDSAVYLCASSLAGVQDTQYFGPGTRLTVL.

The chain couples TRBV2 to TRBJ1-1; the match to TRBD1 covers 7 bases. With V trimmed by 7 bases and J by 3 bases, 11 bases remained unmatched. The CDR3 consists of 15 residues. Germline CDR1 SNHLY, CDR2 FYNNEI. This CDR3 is CASKRQGPAYTEAFF. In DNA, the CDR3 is TGTGCCAGCAAAAGACAGGGCCCGGCGTACACTGAAGCTTTCTTT.

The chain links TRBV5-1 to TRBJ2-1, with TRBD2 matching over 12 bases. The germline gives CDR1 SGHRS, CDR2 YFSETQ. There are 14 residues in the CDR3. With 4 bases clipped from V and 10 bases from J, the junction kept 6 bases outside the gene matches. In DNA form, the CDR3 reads TGCGCCAGCAGCGTGACTAGCGGGAGCGACGAGCAGTTCTTC. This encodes CASSVTSGSDEQFF.

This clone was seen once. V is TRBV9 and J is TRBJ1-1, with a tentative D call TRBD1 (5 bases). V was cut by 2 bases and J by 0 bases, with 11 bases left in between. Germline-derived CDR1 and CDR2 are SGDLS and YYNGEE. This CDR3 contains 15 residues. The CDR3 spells CASSVSDSLNTEAFF. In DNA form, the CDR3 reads TGTGCCAGCAGCGTCTCCGACAGCCTGAACACTGAAGCTTTCTTT.

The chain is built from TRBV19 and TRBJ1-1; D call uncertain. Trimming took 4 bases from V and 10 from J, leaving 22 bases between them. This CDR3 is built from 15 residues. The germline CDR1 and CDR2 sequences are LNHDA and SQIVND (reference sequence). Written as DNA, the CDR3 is TGTGCCAGTAGTACAAAGGGATCCGGAGGCTTAGGAGCTTTCTTT. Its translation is CASSTKGSGGLGAFF.

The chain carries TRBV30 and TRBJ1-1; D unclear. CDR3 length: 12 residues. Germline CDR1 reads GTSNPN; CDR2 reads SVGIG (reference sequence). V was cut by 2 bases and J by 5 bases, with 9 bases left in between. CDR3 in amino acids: CAWSPQTTEAFF. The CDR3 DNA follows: TGTGCCTGGAGTCCTCAAACTACTGAAGCTTTCTTT.

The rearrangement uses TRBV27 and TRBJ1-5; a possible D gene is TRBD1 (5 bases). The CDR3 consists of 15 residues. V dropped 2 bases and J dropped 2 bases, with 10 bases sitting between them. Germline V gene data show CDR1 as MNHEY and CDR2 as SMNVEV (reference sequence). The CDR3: CASSLAGPGNQPQHF. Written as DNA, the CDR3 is TGTGCCAGCAGTTTAGCAGGGCCAGGCAATCAGCCCCAGCATTTT.

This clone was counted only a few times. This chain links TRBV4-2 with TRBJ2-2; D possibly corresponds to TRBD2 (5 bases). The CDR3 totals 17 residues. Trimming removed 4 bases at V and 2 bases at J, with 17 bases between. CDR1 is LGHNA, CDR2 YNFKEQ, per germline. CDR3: CASSPSWERTNTGELFF. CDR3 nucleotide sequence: TGTGCCAGCAGCCCTAGTTGGGAGCGCACAAACACCGGGGAGCTGTTTTTT.

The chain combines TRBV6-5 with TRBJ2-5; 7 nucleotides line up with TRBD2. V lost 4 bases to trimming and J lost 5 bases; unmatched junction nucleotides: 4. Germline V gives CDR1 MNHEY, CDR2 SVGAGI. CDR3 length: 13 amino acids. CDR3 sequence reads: CASSWRGGETQYF. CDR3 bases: TGTGCCAGCAGTTGGAGGGGAGGGGAGACCCAGTACTTC.

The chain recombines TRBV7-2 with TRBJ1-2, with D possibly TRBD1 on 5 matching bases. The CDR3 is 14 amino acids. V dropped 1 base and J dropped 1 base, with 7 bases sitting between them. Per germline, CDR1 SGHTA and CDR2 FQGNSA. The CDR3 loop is CASSLETVNYGYTF. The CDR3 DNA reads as TGTGCCAGCAGCTTAGAGACAGTTAACTATGGCTACACCTTC.

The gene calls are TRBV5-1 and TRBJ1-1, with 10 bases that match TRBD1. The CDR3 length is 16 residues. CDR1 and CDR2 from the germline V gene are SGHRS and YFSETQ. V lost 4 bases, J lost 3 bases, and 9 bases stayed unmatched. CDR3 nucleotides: TGCGCCAGCAGCCGACAGACAGGGGGCGCGGACACTGAAGCTTTCTTT. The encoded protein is CASSRQTGGADTEAFF.

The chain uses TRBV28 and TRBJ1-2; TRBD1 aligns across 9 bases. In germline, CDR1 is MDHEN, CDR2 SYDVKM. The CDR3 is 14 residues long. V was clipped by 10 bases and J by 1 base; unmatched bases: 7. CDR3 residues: CAIPTGGGNYGYTF. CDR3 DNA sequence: TGTGCCATCCCGACAGGGGGGGGTAACTATGGCTACACCTTC.

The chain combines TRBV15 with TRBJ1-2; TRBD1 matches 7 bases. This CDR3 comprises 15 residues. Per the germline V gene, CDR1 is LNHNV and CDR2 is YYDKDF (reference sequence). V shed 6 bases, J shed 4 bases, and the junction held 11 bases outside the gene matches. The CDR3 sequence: CATSPPGQLSYGYTF. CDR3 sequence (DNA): TGTGCCACCAGTCCCCCGGGACAGCTAAGCTATGGCTACACCTTC.

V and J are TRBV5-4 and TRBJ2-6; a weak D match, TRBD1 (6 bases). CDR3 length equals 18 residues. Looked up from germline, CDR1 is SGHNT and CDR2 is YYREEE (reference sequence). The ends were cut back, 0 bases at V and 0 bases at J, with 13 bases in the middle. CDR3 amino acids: CASSLVWQGSSGANVLTF. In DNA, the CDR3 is TGTGCCAGCAGCTTGGTTTGGCAGGGGAGCTCTGGGGCCAACGTCCTGACTTTC.

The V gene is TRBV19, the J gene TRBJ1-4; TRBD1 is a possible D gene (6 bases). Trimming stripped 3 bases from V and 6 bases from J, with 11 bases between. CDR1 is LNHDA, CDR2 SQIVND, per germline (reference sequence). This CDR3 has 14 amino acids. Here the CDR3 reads CASSMAGVDEKLFF. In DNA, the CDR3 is TGTGCCAGTAGTATGGCAGGGGTCGATGAAAAACTGTTTTTT.

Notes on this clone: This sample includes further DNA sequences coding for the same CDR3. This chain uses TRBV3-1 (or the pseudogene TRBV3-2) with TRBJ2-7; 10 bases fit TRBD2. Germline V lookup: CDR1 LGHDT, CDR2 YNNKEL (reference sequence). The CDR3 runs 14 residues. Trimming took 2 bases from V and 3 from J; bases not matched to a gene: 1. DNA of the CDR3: TGTGCCAGCAGCCAACTAGCGGGAGTCTACGAGCAGTACTTC. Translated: CASSQLAGVYEQYF.